These T cell receptor beta chains were read from a single sample in a study of CD8 T cells in Susac syndrome. TCRdb independently ran MiXCR on the immunoSEQ multiplex PCR reads; one entry per CDR3 protein. The sample lists about 200,000 distinct CDR3 sequences, about 95% occurring once. The specimen sequenced was CD4+ T cells from PBMCs. These TCRs come from a human donor with multiple sclerosis. CDR3s include the opening cysteine and the closing phenylalanine or tryptophan. D genes are given only for firm matches. Size values are once, few and many counts, or a class for expanded clones, and some rows have none.

>TRBV29-1|TRBJ2-1|TRBD2|.
TGCAGCGTTGCTCCAGCGGGAGGATACAATGAGCAGTTCTTC
CSVAPAGGYNEQFF
>TRBV5-4|TRBJ2-3|.|.
TGTGCCAGCAGCTCGGGATCATCTCCGTGGGATACGCAGTATTTT
CASSSGSSPWDTQYF
>TRBV4-1|TRBJ1-1|.|.
TGCGCCAGCAGCCAACTTACAGCGAACACTGAAGCTTTCTTT
CASSQLTANTEAFF
>TRBV18|TRBJ1-4|.|.
TGTGCCAGCTCACCGGAGAATACGAGGAAACTGTTTTTT
CASSPENTRKLFF
>TRBV19|TRBJ2-7|TRBD2|.
TGTGCCAGTATGGGAACGGCGGGAGGCTACGAGCAGTACTTC
CASMGTAGGYEQYF
>TRBV30|TRBJ2-3|.|few
TGTGCCTGGACTTCCGGGGCAGATACGCAGTATTTT
CAWTSGADTQYF
>TRBV12-3/TRBV12-4|TRBJ2-2|.|.
TGTGCCAGCACCTTTCCTCTGGGGGGGAACACCGGGGAGCTGTTTTTT
CASTFPLGGNTGELFF
>TRBV20-1|TRBJ2-7|.|.
TGCAGTGCGGGGAGGCGGTTGGACGAGCAGTACTTC
CSAGRRLDEQYF
>TRBV2|TRBJ2-5|.|.
TGTGCCAGCAGATCAAACGAAGAGACCCAGTACTTC
CASRSNEETQYF
>TRBV28|TRBJ1-6|.|few
TGTGCCAGCAGTCTGGGACATGGTTCACCCCTCCACTTT
CASSLGHGSPLHF
>TRBV20-1|TRBJ2-3|TRBD1|.
TGCAGTGCTTACCGACAGGGGGCAACAGATACGCAGTATTTT
CSAYRQGATDTQYF
>TRBV2|TRBJ1-5|.|.
TGTGCCAGCAACACGAGAGGAGACGGCAATCAGCCCCAGCATTTT
CASNTRGDGNQPQHF
>TRBV3-1|TRBJ2-7|TRBD2|.
TGTGCCAGCAGCTTACGACTAGCGGGCCCCTACGAGCAGTACTTC
CASSLRLAGPYEQYF
>TRBV7-9|TRBJ2-1|.|.
TGTGCCAGCAGTCATAGCGGTAATCCCTACAATGAGCAGTTCTTC
CASSHSGNPYNEQFF
>TRBV4-2|TRBJ2-3|.|.
TGTGCCAGCAGCCAAGAAGGTGGCGGGGCTAGCACAGATACGCAGTATTTT
CASSQEGGGASTDTQYF
>TRBV12-5|TRBJ1-1|.|.
TGTGCTAGTGGTTTGGTACGGGGCACTGAAGCTTTCTTT
CASGLVRGTEAFF
>TRBV12-3/TRBV12-4|TRBJ2-7|TRBD2|.
TGTGCCAGCAGCCAGCGGGAGGCAGGATACGAGCAGTACTTC
CASSQREAGYEQYF
>TRBV7-3|TRBJ2-6|.|.
TGTGCCAGCAGTTCGGGACTGTCGCGCTCTGGGGCCAACGTCCTGACTTTC
CASSSGLSRSGANVLTF
>TRBV23-1|TRBJ2-7|TRBD1|.
TGCGCCAGCAGTCAATGGACAGGGTACGAGCAGTACTTC
CASSQWTGYEQYF
>TRBV20-1|TRBJ1-5|TRBD1|few
TGCAGTGCTAGCCGGACAGGGGATCAGCCCCAGCATTTT
CSASRTGDQPQHF
>TRBV18|TRBJ1-1|.|.
TGTGCCAGCTCACGGGACGGGGTGAACACTGAAGCTTTCTTT
CASSRDGVNTEAFF
>TRBV2|TRBJ2-2|.|.
TGTGCCAGCAGACCCGGGAGCGCAAACACCGGGGAGCTGTTTTTT
CASRPGSANTGELFF
>TRBV29-1|TRBJ2-5|TRBD2|once
TGCAGCGTTGTTAGCGGGGGTTTAGAGACCCAGTACTTC
CSVVSGGLETQYF
>TRBV6-1|TRBJ2-3|TRBD1|.
TGTGCCAGCAGCCGAGGACAGGGGGTATATTTT
CASSRGQGVYF
>TRBV4-2|TRBJ1-2|.|once
TGTGCCAGCAGCCCAGCAGGGGATAGCTATGGCTACACCTTC
CASSPAGDSYGYTF
>TRBV7-8|TRBJ2-1|.|.
TGTGCCAGCAGCGCGGCAGGGCGTTTTGGAGGGCAGTTCTTC
CASSAAGRFGGQFF
>TRBV3-1|TRBJ2-5|TRBD2|.
TGTGCCAGCAGCCCCCGGACTAGCGGGAGTGGGACCCAGTACTTC
CASSPRTSGSGTQYF
>TRBV20-1|TRBJ1-2|.|.
TGCAGTTGGGGGGTGGATGGCTACACCTTC
CSWGVDGYTF
>TRBV7-2|TRBJ2-5|.|.
TGTGCCAGCAGCACCCGAAGAGGTGTGACCCAGTACTTC
CASSTRRGVTQYF
>TRBV30|TRBJ1-5|TRBD1|.
TGTGCCTGGAGGGGACAGGTGGGACAGCCCCAGCATTTT
CAWRGQVGQPQHF
>TRBV20-1|TRBJ1-4|TRBD1|once
TGCAGTGCTAGAGACCGGATTCAACAGGGGGCTCTTCGTGAAAAACTGTTTTTT
CSARDRIQQGALREKLFF
>TRBV30|TRBJ2-5|TRBD2|.
TGTGCCTGTTCCGGGACTAGCGGACAAGAGACCCAGTACTTC
CACSGTSGQETQYF
>TRBV18|TRBJ2-7|TRBD2|few
TGTGCCAGCTCACTGGGACTAGCGGGAGGGGAGCAGTACTTC
CASSLGLAGGEQYF
>TRBV5-1|TRBJ1-2|.|.
TGCGCCAGCAGCTGGAACAGGGCGGACTATGGCTACACCTTC
CASSWNRADYGYTF
>TRBV9|TRBJ1-3|.|.
TGTGCCAGCAGCGGCCGCAGAGGGTCCGGAAACACCATATATTTT
CASSGRRGSGNTIYF
>TRBV9|TRBJ2-5|.|.
TGTGCCTCCGGAAGGAACTCCGAGGGAGAGACCCAGTACTTC
CASGRNSEGETQYF
>TRBV28|TRBJ2-3|.|.
TGTGCCAGCAGTCTAAGGTTAGATACGCAGTATTTT
CASSLRLDTQYF
>TRBV15|TRBJ2-2|TRBD1|.
TGTGCCACCAGCAGGGGACAGGGAACCGGGGAGCTGTTTTTT
CATSRGQGTGELFF
>TRBV29-1|TRBJ2-1|.|.
TGCAGCGTTGGATCCCATGAGCAGTTCTTC
CSVGSHEQFF
>TRBV24-1|TRBJ1-2|.|.
TGTGCCACCAGTGATTTTGCAGGGGATGGCTACACCTTC
CATSDFAGDGYTF
>TRBV5-1|TRBJ2-1|TRBD2|.
TGCGCCAGCAGCTACCGAACTAGCGGGAGCGGAAATGAGCAGTTCTTC
CASSYRTSGSGNEQFF
>TRBV29-1|TRBJ2-2|.|once
TGCAGCGTTGCTAGGGGCGCCGGGGAGCTGTTTTTT
CSVARGAGELFF
>TRBV15|TRBJ2-7|TRBD2|.
TGTGCCACCAGCAGAGGGCTAGCGGGGACGTACGAGCAGTACTTC
CATSRGLAGTYEQYF
>TRBV12-3/TRBV12-4|TRBJ1-2|.|.
TGTGCCAGCAGTTTCGGTATGTCGCCCCATGGCTACACCTTC
CASSFGMSPHGYTF
>TRBV3-1|TRBJ1-6|TRBD1|once
TGTGCCAGCAGTTACAGGGGGCGAAATTCACCCCTCCACTTT
CASSYRGRNSPLHF
>TRBV30|TRBJ2-3|TRBD2|.
TGTGCCTGGAAACCTAGCGGGGCTACGCAGTATTTT
CAWKPSGATQYF
>TRBV12-3/TRBV12-4|TRBJ2-6|.|.
TGTGCCAGCAGTCCTCGGGGTAGGGGCTCTGGGGCCAACGTCCTGACTTTC
CASSPRGRGSGANVLTF
>TRBV4-1|TRBJ2-4|.|.
TGCGCCAGCAGCCAAGACGAACAGGGGGGGAGAAACATTCAGTACTTC
CASSQDEQGGRNIQYF
>TRBV2|TRBJ2-7|TRBD2|.
TGTGCCGGGACTAGAATCTACGAGCAGTACTTC
CAGTRIYEQYF
>TRBV29-1|TRBJ2-2|.|.
TGCAGCGGTGGGCGGAGCCCGGCGAACACCGGGGAGCTGTTTTTT
CSGGRSPANTGELFF
>TRBV2|TRBJ2-2|.|few
TGTGCCAGCAGACGATCCACCGGGGAGCTGTTTTTT
CASRRSTGELFF
>TRBV24-1|TRBJ2-5|TRBD1|.
TGTGCCACCAGTGATGGGACAGACATTCAAGAGACCCAGTACTTC
CATSDGTDIQETQYF
>TRBV11-2|TRBJ1-2|TRBD1|.
TGTGCCAGCAGCTCCTATCGGGGACAGCACTATGGCTACACCTTC
CASSSYRGQHYGYTF
>TRBV20-1|TRBJ2-1|.|.
TGCAGTGCTATCCTCGGGGCCTACGAGCAGTTCTTC
CSAILGAYEQFF
>TRBV24-1|TRBJ1-5|.|.
TGTGCCACCAGTGATGAGACAGGCCATCAGCCCCAGCATTTT
CATSDETGHQPQHF
>TRBV30|TRBJ2-5|.|.
TGTGCCCGGGAGGGGGCAGAGACCCAGTACTTC
CAREGAETQYF
>TRBV20-1|TRBJ2-7|TRBD1|.
TGCAGTGCTGCGGACAGGAGCTCCTACGAGCAGTACTTC
CSAADRSSYEQYF
>TRBV3-1|TRBJ2-1|.|.
TGTGCCAGCAGCCAAGGGGAGCGGGACAATGAGCAGTTCTTC
CASSQGERDNEQFF
>TRBV3-1|TRBJ1-4|TRBD1|.
TGTGCCAGCAGCCAAGGGAGGACAGGAAATTGGGAAAAACTGTTTTTT
CASSQGRTGNWEKLFF